This T cell receptor (beta chain) was obtained from a study of neurological immune-mediated disorders. Study-level findings and limits: HTLV-1-associated myelopathy had the most TCR clonal expansion, while multiple sclerosis had the least, a level that fell below healthy controls.

Synthesis of cDNA used 5'RACE (with 10-nucleotide random UMIs). The authors obtained over 160 million TCR-beta sequences from 15-18 subjects per sequencing run. Using its own MiXCR run on the 5' RACE reads, TCRdb lists one record per CDR3 protein. This table holds some 60,000 distinct CDR3 sequences, 9.7% found once. Ten or more counts support this clonotype. Its antigen remains unknown. Trimming stripped 2 bases from V and 3 bases from J, with 10 bases between. The CDR3 totals 13 residues. Germline CDR1 and CDR2: SQVTM and ANQGSEA. The time point denotes: longitudinal time-point 2. The study used blood bank volunteers in Maryland, USA, as healthy controls.

This chain joins TRBV29-1 and TRBJ2-5; TRBD1 is a possible D gene (5 bases). Sequences were obtained from PBMCs. The receptor's source is a man in his thirties or forties in good health. The CDR3 nucleotides read TGCAGCGTTGAACGCACAGGCAAAGAGACCCAGTACTTC. It encodes CSVERTGKETQYF.